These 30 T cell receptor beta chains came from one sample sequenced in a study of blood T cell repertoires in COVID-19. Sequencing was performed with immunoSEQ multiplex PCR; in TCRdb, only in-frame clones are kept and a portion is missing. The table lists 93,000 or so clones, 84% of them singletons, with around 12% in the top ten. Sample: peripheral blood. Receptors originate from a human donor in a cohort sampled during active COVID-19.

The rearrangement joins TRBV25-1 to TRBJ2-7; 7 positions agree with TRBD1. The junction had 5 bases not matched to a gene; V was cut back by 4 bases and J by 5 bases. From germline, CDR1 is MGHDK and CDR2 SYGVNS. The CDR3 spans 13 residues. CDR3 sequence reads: CASSGDRVNEQYF. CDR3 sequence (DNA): TGTGCCAGCAGTGGAGACAGGGTCAACGAGCAGTACTTC.

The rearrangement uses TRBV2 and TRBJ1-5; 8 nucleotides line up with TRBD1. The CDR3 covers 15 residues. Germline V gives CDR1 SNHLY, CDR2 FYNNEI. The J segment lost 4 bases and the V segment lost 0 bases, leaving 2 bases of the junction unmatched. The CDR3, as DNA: TGTGCCAGCAGTGAAGCCCGACAGGGGAATCAGCCCCAGCATTTT. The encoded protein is CASSEARQGNQPQHF.

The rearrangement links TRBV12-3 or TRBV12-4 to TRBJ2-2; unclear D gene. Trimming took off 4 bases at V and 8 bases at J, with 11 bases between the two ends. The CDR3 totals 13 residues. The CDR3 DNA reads TGTGCCAGCAGTTCGCAGCGCGCGGGGGAGCTGTTTTTT. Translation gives CASSSQRAGELFF.

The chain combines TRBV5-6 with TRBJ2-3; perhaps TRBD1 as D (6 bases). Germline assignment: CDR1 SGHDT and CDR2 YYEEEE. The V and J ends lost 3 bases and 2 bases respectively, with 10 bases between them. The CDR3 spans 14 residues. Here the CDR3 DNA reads TGTGCCAGCAGCTCTCTGGGGGCCACAGATACGCAGTATTTT. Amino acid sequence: CASSSLGATDTQYF.

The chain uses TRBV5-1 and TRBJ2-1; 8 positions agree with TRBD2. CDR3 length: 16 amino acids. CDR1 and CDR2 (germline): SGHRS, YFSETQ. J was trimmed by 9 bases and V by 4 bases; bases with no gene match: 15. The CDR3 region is CASSRDWVRGGAEQFF. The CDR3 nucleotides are TGCGCCAGCAGCAGGGATTGGGTCCGGGGGGGCGCTGAGCAGTTCTTC. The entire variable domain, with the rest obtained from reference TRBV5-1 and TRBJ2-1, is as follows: KAGVTQTPRYLIKTRGQQVTLSCSPISGHRSVSWYQQTPGQGLQFLFEYFSETQRNKGNFPGRFSGRQFSNSRSEMNVSTLELGDSALYLCASSRDWVRGGAEQFFGPGTRLTVL.

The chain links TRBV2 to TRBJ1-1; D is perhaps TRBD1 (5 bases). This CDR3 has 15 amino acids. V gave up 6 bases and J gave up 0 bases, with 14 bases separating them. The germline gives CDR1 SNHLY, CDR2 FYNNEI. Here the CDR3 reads CASRGAFGMNTEAFF. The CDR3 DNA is TGTGCCAGCAGAGGGGCCTTTGGGATGAACACTGAAGCTTTCTTT.

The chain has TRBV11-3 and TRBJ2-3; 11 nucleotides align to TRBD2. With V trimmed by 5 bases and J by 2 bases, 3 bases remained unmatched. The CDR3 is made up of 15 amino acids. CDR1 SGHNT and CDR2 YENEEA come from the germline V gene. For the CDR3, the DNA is TGTGCCAGCAGCCCTAGCGGGGGGAACACAGATACGCAGTATTTT. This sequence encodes CASSPSGGNTDTQYF.

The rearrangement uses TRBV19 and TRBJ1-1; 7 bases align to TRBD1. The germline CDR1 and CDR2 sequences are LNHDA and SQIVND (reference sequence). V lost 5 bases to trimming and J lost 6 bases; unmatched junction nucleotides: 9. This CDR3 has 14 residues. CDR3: CASSPETGHPEAFF. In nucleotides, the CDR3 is TGTGCCAGTAGTCCCGAGACAGGGCACCCTGAAGCTTTCTTT.

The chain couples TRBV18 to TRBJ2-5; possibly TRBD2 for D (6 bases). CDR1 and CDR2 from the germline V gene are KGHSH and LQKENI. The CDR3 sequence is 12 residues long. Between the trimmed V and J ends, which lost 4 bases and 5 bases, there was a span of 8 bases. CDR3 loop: CASSRGEETQYF. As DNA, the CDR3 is TGTGCCAGCTCACGGGGGGAGGAGACCCAGTACTTC.

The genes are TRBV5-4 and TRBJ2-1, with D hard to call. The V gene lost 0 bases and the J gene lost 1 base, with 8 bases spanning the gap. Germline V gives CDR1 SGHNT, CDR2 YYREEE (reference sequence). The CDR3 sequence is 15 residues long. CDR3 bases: TGTGCCAGCAGCTTGGGGCGGAGATCCTACAATGAGCAGTTCTTC. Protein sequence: CASSLGRRSYNEQFF. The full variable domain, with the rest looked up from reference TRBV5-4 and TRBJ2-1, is ETGVTQSPTHLIKTRGQQVTLRCSSQSGHNTVSWYQQALGQGPQFIFQYYREEENGRGNFPPRFSGLQFPNYSSELNVNALELDDSALYLCASSLGRRSYNEQFFGPGTRLTVL.

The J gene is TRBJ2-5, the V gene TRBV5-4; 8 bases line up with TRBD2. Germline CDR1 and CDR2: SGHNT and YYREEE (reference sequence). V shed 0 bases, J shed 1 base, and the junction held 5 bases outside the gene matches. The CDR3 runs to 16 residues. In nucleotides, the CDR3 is TGTGCCAGCAGCTTGGGAGGCGGGGGGTCCCAAGAGACCCAGTACTTC. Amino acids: CASSLGGGGSQETQYF.

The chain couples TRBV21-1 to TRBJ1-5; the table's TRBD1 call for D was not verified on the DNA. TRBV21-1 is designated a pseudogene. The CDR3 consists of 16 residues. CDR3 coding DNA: TGTGCCAGCAGCAAAGGACAGAACAAATTTTATCAGCCCCAGCATTTT. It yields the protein CASSKGQNKFYQPQHF.

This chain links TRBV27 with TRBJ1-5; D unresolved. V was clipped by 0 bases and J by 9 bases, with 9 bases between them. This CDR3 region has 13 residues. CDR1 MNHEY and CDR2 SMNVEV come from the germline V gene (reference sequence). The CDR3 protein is CASSLSSPPPQHF. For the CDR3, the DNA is TGTGCCAGCAGTTTATCAAGCCCTCCGCCCCAGCATTTT.

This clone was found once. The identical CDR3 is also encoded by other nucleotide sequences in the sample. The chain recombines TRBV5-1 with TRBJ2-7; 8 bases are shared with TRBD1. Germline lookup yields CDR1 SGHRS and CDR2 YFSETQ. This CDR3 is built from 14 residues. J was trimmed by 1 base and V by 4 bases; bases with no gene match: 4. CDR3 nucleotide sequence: TGCGCCAGCAGCCCAGGACAGGGATCCTACGAGCAGTACTTC. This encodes CASSPGQGSYEQYF.

CDR3 sequence: CASRPGRSSYNSPLHF. Here the CDR3 DNA reads TGTGCCAGCAGGCCGGGTCGCAGCTCCTATAATTCACCCCTCCACTTT. The chain uses TRBV5-6 and TRBJ1-6; D call uncertain. Germline V CDR1 and CDR2: SGHDT, YYEEEE. Trimming stripped 5 bases from V and 0 bases from J, with 12 bases between. This CDR3 has 16 amino acids.

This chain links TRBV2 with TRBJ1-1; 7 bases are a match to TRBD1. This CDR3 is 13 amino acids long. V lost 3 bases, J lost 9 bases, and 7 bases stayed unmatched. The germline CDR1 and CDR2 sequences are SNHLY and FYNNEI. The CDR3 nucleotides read TGTGCCAGCAGTGAGGGTTCAGGGGGTAAAGCTTTCTTT. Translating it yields CASSEGSGGKAFF. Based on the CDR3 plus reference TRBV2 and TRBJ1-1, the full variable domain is EPEVTQTPSHQVTQMGQEVILRCVPISNHLYFYWYRQILGQKVEFLVSFYNNEISEKSEIFDDQFSVERPDGSNFTLKIRSTKLEDSAMYFCASSEGSGGKAFFGQGTRLTVV.

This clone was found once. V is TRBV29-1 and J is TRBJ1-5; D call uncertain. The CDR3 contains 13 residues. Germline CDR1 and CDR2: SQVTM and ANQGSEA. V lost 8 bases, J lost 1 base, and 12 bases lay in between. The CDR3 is CSPLLLSNQPQHF. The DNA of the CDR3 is TGCAGCCCCCTGTTACTAAGCAATCAGCCCCAGCATTTT. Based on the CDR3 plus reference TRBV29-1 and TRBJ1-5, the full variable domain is SAVISQKPSRDICQRGTSLTIQCQVDSQVTMMFWYRQQPGQSLTLIATANQGSEATYESGFVIDKFPISRPNLTFSTLTVSNMSPEDSSIYLCSPLLLSNQPQHFGDGTRLSIL.

In DNA, the CDR3 is TGTGCCAGCGGCAGGGTCCTTGGCTCTGGAAACACCATATATTTT. This encodes CASGRVLGSGNTIYF. This chain links TRBV6-5 with TRBJ1-3, with a tentative D call TRBD1 (5 bases). Trimming removed 8 bases from V and 0 bases from J, with 14 bases in between. Germline V gene lookup returns CDR1 MNHEY and CDR2 SVGAGI. The CDR3 length is 15 residues.

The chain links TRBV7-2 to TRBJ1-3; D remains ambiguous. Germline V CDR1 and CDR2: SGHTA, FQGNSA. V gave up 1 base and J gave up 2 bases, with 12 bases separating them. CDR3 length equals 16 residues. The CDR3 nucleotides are TGTGCCAGCAGCTTAGGCGCTAGCCCCCCTGGAAACACCATATATTTT. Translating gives CASSLGASPPGNTIYF.

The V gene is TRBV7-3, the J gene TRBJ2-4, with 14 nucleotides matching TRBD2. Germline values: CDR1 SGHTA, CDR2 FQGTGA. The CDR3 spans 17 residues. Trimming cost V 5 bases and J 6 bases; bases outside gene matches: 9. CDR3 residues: CASSPRTSGGSGNIQYF. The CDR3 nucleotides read TGTGCCAGCAGCCCCCGGACTAGCGGGGGGTCTGGAAACATTCAGTACTTC.

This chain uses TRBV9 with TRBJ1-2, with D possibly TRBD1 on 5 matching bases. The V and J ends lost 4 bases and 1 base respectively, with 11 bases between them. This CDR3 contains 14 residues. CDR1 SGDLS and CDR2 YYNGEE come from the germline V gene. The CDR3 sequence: CASSPMGGNYGYTF. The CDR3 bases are TGTGCCAGCAGCCCCATGGGGGGTAACTATGGCTACACCTTC.

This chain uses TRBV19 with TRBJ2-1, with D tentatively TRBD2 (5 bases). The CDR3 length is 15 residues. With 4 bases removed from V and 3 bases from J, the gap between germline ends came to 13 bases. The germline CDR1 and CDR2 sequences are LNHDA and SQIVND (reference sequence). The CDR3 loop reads CASSTGLRGYNEQFF. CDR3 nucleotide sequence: TGTGCCAGTAGTACAGGACTCCGGGGCTACAATGAGCAGTTCTTC.

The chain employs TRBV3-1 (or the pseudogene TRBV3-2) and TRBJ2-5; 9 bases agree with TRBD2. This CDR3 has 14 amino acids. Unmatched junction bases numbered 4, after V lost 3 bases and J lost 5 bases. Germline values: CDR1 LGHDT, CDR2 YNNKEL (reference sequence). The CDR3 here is CASSHRGGAETQYF. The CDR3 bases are TGTGCCAGCAGCCACCGCGGGGGGGCGGAGACCCAGTACTTC.

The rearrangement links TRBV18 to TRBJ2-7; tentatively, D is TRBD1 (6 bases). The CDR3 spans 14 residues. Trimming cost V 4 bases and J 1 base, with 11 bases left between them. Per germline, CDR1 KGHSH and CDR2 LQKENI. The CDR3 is CASSREGGSYEQYF. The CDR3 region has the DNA TGTGCCAGCTCACGAGAAGGGGGTTCCTACGAGCAGTACTTC. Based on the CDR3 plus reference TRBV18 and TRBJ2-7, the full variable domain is NAGVMQNPRHLVRRRGQEARLRCSPMKGHSHVYWYRQLPEEGLKFMVYLQKENIIDESGMPKERFSAEFPKEGPSILRIQQVVRGDSAAYFCASSREGGSYEQYFGPGTRLTVT.

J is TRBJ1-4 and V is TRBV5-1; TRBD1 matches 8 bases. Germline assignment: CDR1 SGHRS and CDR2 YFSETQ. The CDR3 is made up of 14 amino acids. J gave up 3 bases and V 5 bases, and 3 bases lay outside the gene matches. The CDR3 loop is CASRETGANEKLFF. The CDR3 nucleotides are TGCGCCAGCAGGGAGACAGGGGCTAATGAAAAACTGTTTTTT.

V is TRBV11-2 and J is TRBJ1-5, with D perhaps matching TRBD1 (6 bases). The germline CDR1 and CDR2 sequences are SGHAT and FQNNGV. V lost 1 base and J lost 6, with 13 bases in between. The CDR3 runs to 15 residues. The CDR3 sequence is CASSLGLGGAQPQHF. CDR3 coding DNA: TGTGCCAGCAGCTTAGGTCTAGGGGGGGCTCAGCCCCAGCATTTT.

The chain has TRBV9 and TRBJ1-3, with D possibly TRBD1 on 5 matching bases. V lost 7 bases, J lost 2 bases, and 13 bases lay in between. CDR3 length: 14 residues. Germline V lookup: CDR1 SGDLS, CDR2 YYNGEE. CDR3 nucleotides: TGTGCCAGCGGCCCCGGGACTCCTGGAAACACCATATATTTT. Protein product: CASGPGTPGNTIYF.

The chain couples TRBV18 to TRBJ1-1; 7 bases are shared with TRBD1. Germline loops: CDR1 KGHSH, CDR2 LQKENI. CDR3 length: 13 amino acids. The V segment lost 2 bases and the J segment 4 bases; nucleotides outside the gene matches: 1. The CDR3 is CASSPAGGTEAFF. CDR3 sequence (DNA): TGTGCCAGCTCACCAGCAGGGGGCACTGAAGCTTTCTTT.

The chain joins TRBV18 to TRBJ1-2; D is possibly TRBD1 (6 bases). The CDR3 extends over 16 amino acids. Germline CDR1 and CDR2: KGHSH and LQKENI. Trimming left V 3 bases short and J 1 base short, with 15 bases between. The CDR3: CASSPVRGGGNYGYTF. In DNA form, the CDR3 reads TGTGCCAGCTCACCCGTCCGGGGGGGCGGTAACTATGGCTACACCTTC.

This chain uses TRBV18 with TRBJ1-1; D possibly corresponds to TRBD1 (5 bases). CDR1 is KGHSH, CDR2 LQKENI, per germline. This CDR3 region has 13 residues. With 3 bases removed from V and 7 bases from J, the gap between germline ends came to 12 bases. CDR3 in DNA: TGTGCCAGCTCACCCGCCGACAGACATGAAGCTTTCTTT. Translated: CASSPADRHEAFF.